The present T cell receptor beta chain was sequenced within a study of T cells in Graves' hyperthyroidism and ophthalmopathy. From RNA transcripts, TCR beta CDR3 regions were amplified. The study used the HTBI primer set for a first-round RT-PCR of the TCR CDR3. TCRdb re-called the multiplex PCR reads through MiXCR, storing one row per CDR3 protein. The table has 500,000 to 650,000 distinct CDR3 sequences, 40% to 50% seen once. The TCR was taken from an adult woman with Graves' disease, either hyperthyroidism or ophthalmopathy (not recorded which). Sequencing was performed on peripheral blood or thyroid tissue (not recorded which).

The CDR3 loop is CASSTWELNTEAFF. DNA of the CDR3: TGTGCCAGTAGTACCTGGGAATTGAACACTGAAGCTTTCTTT. This chain links TRBV19 with TRBJ1-1; no reliable D call. This CDR3 has 14 residues. The germline V gene encodes CDR1 LNHDA and CDR2 SQIVND (reference sequence). The V end was cut by 4 bases, the J end by 0 bases, with 9 bases between.